The T cell receptor beta chain described here comes from a study of radiotherapy plus CTLA-4 blockade in lung cancer. Overall study: Objective responses were observed in more than 15% of patients, and disease control was achieved by about 30%. Regarding the study as a whole: Early blood T cell clone dynamics, with interferon-beta, were reported to best predict response. Radiotherapy with ipilimumab was followed by blood expansion of tumor-derived clones.

It was focal radiation plus CTLA-4 blockade with ipilimumab that patients with chemo-refractory metastatic non-small-cell lung cancer received. As to this clone: What it recognizes is unknown.

Sequenced by immunoSEQ multiplex PCR; TCRdb stores in-frame clones only, minus some. The table shows tens of thousands of clones, with roughly 79% occurring only once. V lost 4 bases to trimming and J lost 4 bases; unmatched junction nucleotides: 11. The V gene's germline CDR1 is MGHRA and CDR2 YSYEKL. This CDR3 spans 17 amino acids. The sequence was obtained from a human donor with non-small cell lung cancer that progressed on radiotherapy plus ipilimumab. The input for sequencing was peripheral blood, taken from a patient treated with radiotherapy plus ipilimumab. The chain joins TRBV4-1 to TRBJ2-2; 8 positions agree with TRBD2. CDR3 region: CASSPGYGGAGTGELFF. The CDR3 region has the DNA TGCGCCAGCAGCCCCGGCTACGGGGGGGCCGGCACCGGGGAGCTGTTTTTT.